The 8 T cell receptor beta chains below all came from one sample that was sequenced in a study of shared clonotypes between healthy human individuals. Some clones are missing from TCRdb's copy, which holds only in-frame ones; the method was immunoSEQ multiplex PCR. The table shows approximately 980,000 clones, with roughly 72% occurring only once. Sequencing was carried out using memory CD4+ T cells sorted from blood. The subset denotes: CD45RA-negative fraction. All receptors come from a man aged 18-30 years in good health.

This clone has just a few counts. CDR3 nucleotide sequence: TGCGCCAGTTGGGGAGGGGAGAACACTGAAGCTTTCTTT. Translated, it gives CASWGGENTEAFF. The rearrangement joins TRBV5-1 to TRBJ1-1; weak D call: TRBD1 (5 bases). The CDR3 sequence is 13 residues long. V lost 8 bases and J 1 base, leaving 12 bases between the germline ends. Per germline, CDR1 SGHRS and CDR2 YFSETQ.

The J gene is TRBJ2-7, the V gene TRBV2, with unresolved D. This CDR3 contains 14 residues. In germline, CDR1 is SNHLY, CDR2 FYNNEI. Trimming removed 7 bases from V and 2 bases from J, with 15 bases in between. The CDR3 coding sequence is TGTGCCAGCACCTCCCAGCGCTCAACCTACGAGCAGTACTTC. Translating it yields CASTSQRSTYEQYF.

The J gene is TRBJ2-3, the V gene TRBV18, with TRBD2 as a possible D gene (6 bases). This CDR3 is 13 amino acids long. Per germline, CDR1 KGHSH and CDR2 LQKENI. V lost 6 bases to trimming and J lost 3 bases, with 10 bases between them. CDR3 in DNA: TGTGCCAGCTCTCGCGGGGTTACAGATACGCAGTATTTT. This encodes CASSRGVTDTQYF.

The chain employs TRBV5-1 and TRBJ2-5; 12 bases agree with TRBD2. CDR1 and CDR2 from the germline V gene are SGHRS and YFSETQ. V gave up 4 bases and J gave up 5 bases; unmatched junction bases: 12. This CDR3 contains 17 residues. CDR3: CASSLGASGGAWETQYF. The CDR3 DNA follows: TGCGCCAGCAGCCTTGGGGCTAGCGGGGGGGCCTGGGAGACCCAGTACTTC.

The J gene is TRBJ1-2, the V gene TRBV5-6; D is unclear. CDR3 length equals 15 residues. Germline V gives CDR1 SGHDT, CDR2 YYEEEE. V was clipped by 4 bases and J by 4 bases, with 17 bases between them. For the CDR3, the DNA is TGTGCCAGCAGCCCCGCTTCGGGAGGCCTCTATGGCTACACCTTC. Translation gives CASSPASGGLYGYTF.

CDR3 protein: CASSLAAKGYSLNTEAFF. In DNA, the CDR3 is TGCGCCAGCAGCTTGGCGGCCAAGGGCTATTCCCTGAACACTGAAGCTTTCTTT. The chain employs TRBV5-1 and TRBJ1-1, with no clear D. V gave up 0 bases and J gave up 0 bases, with 18 bases separating them. The germline gives CDR1 SGHRS, CDR2 YFSETQ. This CDR3 is built from 18 residues.

V is TRBV7-2 and J is TRBJ2-5; 7 bases match TRBD1. The CDR3 covers 15 residues. Trimming removed 1 base from V and 2 bases from J; junction bases left unmatched: 4. Germline assignment: CDR1 SGHTA and CDR2 FQGNSA. This CDR3 reads CASSLGGQFQETQYF. In DNA, the CDR3 is TGTGCCAGCAGCTTAGGGGGACAGTTTCAAGAGACCCAGTACTTC.

This clone was seen just once. V usage is TRBV28 and J usage is TRBJ1-2; TRBD1 is a possible D gene (6 bases). Germline V CDR1 and CDR2: MDHEN, SYDVKM. V dropped 4 bases and J dropped 4 bases, with 13 bases sitting between them. This CDR3 region has 14 residues. The CDR3 loop reads CASSSTGIVYGYTF. The CDR3 nucleotides read TGTGCCAGCAGTTCTACAGGGATCGTCTATGGCTACACCTTC.